The T cell receptor beta chain described here comes from a study of cytomegalovirus exposure and HLA in healthy donors. Overall study findings and caveats: Fewer N-insertions (relative to the approximately 700-donor mean) were reportedly seen in an Asian-associated ancestry cluster in a later analysis. Some TCR beta chains (about 170 of them) were listed as cytomegalovirus-associated. Analyses of presence/absence relied on an assumption of roughly uniform sequencing depth across donors. Researchers reportedly found TCR beta sequences accurately predicted most subjects' HLA-A and HLA-B alleles.

In germline, CDR1 is SGHNT, CDR2 YYREEE (reference sequence). The CDR3 runs to 15 residues. Trimming at V came to 4 bases and at J to 8 bases, leaving 11 bases not matched to a gene. Turning to this clone: Its cognate antigen is unknown.

It was with 60 Vbeta and 13 Jbeta primers that the PCR ran. Some clones are missing from TCRdb's copy, which holds only in-frame ones; the method was immunoSEQ multiplex PCR. The sample includes about 180,000 clones, about 75% of them seen just once. The TCR was taken from a middle-aged man in good health and CMV-seropositive. What was sequenced was PBMCs. The rearrangement uses TRBV5-4 and TRBJ2-1, with 8 nucleotides matching TRBD2. CDR3 DNA: TGTGCCAGCAGCCCCGGGACTAGGGCAACCCATGAGCAGTTCTTC. Residues: CASSPGTRATHEQFF.